Each of the 18 T cell receptor beta chains below was sequenced from the same sample in a study of OX40 agonist ivuxolimab in advanced cancers. The data were produced by immunoSEQ multiplex PCR, yet TCRdb's version contains in-frame clones alone and is incomplete. The repertoire holds 45,000 to 55,000 clones, approximately 90% seen once, with 14% to 15% in the top ten. Source: CD4+ or CD8+ T cells sorted from blood, taken in a trial of the OX40 agonist ivuxolimab. These receptors all stem from an adult with an advanced solid tumor such as melanoma, head and neck, liver or kidney cancer.

V and J are TRBV4-2 and TRBJ1-5; 8 nucleotides line up with TRBD1. Germline lookup yields CDR1 LGHNA and CDR2 YNFKEQ. The CDR3 totals 17 residues. The junction had 8 bases not matched to a gene; V was cut back by 4 bases and J by 0 bases. DNA for the CDR3: TGTGCCAGCAGCCGGGACAGGAATAGTTATAGCAATCAGCCCCAGCATTTT. It codes for CASSRDRNSYSNQPQHF.

The rearrangement joins TRBV11-3 to TRBJ2-1, with 10 bases fitting TRBD2. V lost 5 bases to trimming and J lost 4 bases; unmatched junction nucleotides: 5. The CDR3 extends over 15 amino acids. The germline V gene encodes CDR1 SGHNT and CDR2 YENEEA. This chain's CDR3 is CASSLGTSEYNEQFF. In DNA form, the CDR3 reads TGTGCCAGCAGCCTCGGGACTAGCGAGTACAATGAGCAGTTCTTC.

The J gene is TRBJ2-2, the V gene TRBV9; D may be TRBD2 (5 bases). The CDR3 extends over 17 amino acids. V was trimmed by 3 bases and J by 3 bases, leaving 18 bases between them. The germline V gene encodes CDR1 SGDLS and CDR2 YYNGEE. CDR3 amino acids: CASSAVTGVGDTGELFF. The CDR3 DNA is TGTGCCAGCAGCGCGGTTACCGGGGTCGGCGACACCGGGGAGCTGTTTTTT.

The V gene is TRBV19, the J gene TRBJ1-3, with D hard to call. Germline values: CDR1 LNHDA, CDR2 SQIVND (reference sequence). Trimming removed 4 bases at V and 0 bases at J, with 13 bases between. CDR3 length: 16 residues. CDR3: CASSTRTQTSGNTIYF. As DNA, the CDR3 is TGTGCCAGTAGTACCCGGACCCAAACCTCTGGAAACACCATATATTTT.

The chain combines TRBV13 with TRBJ2-2; TRBD2 matches 8 bases. The CDR3 is 15 residues long. J lost 3 bases, V lost 2 bases, and 2 bases had no gene match. Germline assignment: CDR1 PRHDT and CDR2 FYEKMQ (reference sequence). In DNA, the CDR3 is TGTGCCAGCAGCTTACCGGGAGGGCACACCGGGGAGCTGTTTTTT. Protein: CASSLPGGHTGELFF.

The gene calls are TRBV7-2 and TRBJ2-3; TRBD1 aligns across 8 bases. Germline-derived CDR1 and CDR2 are SGHTA and FQGNSA. J gave up 5 bases and V 6 bases, and 10 bases lay outside the gene matches. There are 15 residues in the CDR3. In DNA form, the CDR3 reads TGTGCCAGCAGTCCACGACAGGGGAGAAAAGATACGCAGTATTTT. Its translation: CASSPRQGRKDTQYF.

A few counts support this clone. This sequence joins TRBV6-5 and TRBJ2-7; 10 bases line up with TRBD2. The V segment lost 2 bases and the J segment 3 bases; nucleotides outside the gene matches: 4. The CDR3 runs 15 residues. Germline CDR1 reads MNHEY; CDR2 reads SVGAGI. The CDR3 reads CASSYRRTSGYEQYF. The CDR3 DNA is TGTGCCAGCAGTTACCGTCGGACTAGCGGCTACGAGCAGTACTTC.

This rearrangement joins TRBV21-1 to TRBJ2-7; the table's D gene call, TRBD2, was not cross checked with the DNA. TRBV21-1 is recorded as a pseudogene. This CDR3 contains 14 residues. The CDR3, as DNA: TGTGCCAGCAACTTAGCGGGAGCATCCTACGAGCAGTACTTC. Amino acid sequence: CASNLAGASYEQYF.

V gene TRBV9 combines with J gene TRBJ2-7; D possibly corresponds to TRBD1 (6 bases). Germline CDR1 reads SGDLS; CDR2 reads YYNGEE. V gave up 3 bases and J gave up 4 bases, with 14 bases separating them. This CDR3 comprises 14 residues. CDR3 region: CASSDRASTYEQYF. The DNA of the CDR3 is TGTGCCAGCAGCGACAGGGCTTCTACGTACGAGCAGTACTTC.

A few counts support this clone. The chain combines TRBV19 with TRBJ2-7, with 9 positions matching TRBD1. Trimming took 6 bases from V and 2 from J; bases not matched to a gene: 8. The CDR3 contains 15 residues. Germline CDR1 reads LNHDA; CDR2 reads SQIVND (reference sequence). The CDR3 bases are TGTGCCAGTAGATCGGACAGGGGCCTTACCTACGAGCAGTACTTC. As protein: CASRSDRGLTYEQYF.

This clone was seen only a few times. The V gene is TRBV6-6, the J gene TRBJ1-3, with D unclear. This CDR3 has 15 residues. Per the germline V gene, CDR1 is MNHNY and CDR2 is SVGAGI (reference sequence). Trimming removed 8 bases from V and 0 bases from J, with 14 bases in between. The CDR3 bases are TGTGCCAGCTTGAGTCGCAGCCGCTCTGGAAACACCATATATTTT. Residues: CASLSRSRSGNTIYF.

The chain combines TRBV5-1 with TRBJ2-5, with D perhaps matching TRBD1 (6 bases). V was pared by 4 bases and J by 3 bases, with 10 bases between. There are 13 residues in the CDR3. Germline V gene data show CDR1 as SGHRS and CDR2 as YFSETQ. The CDR3 DNA sequence: TGCGCCAGCAGCCGCCGGACAGAAGAGACCCAGTACTTC. Amino acid sequence: CASSRRTEETQYF.

The chain combines TRBV5-1 with TRBJ2-1, with D maybe TRBD2 (5 bases). Trimming took 1 base from V and 5 from J, leaving 13 bases between them. Germline assignment: CDR1 SGHRS and CDR2 YFSETQ. The length of the CDR3 is 15 residues. In DNA, the CDR3 is TGCGCCAGCAGCTTGATTGAGCGGTCAAACAATGAGCAGTTCTTC. It is translated as CASSLIERSNNEQFF.

The chain uses TRBV11-3 and TRBJ2-7; 9 nucleotides match TRBD1. The junction had 6 bases not matched to a gene; V was cut back by 5 bases and J by 4 bases. Germline V gene sequence: CDR1 SGHNT, CDR2 YENEEA. The CDR3 runs to 14 residues. CDR3 sequence reads: CASSHRDREYEQYF. The CDR3 nucleotides read TGTGCCAGCAGCCACCGGGACAGGGAGTACGAGCAGTACTTC.

The V gene is TRBV18, the J gene TRBJ2-7, with 7 positions matching TRBD1. Germline V CDR1 and CDR2: KGHSH, LQKENI. With 6 bases clipped from V and 3 bases from J, the junction kept 5 bases outside the gene matches. The CDR3 loop spans 13 amino acids. In nucleotides, the CDR3 is TGTGCCAGCTCCCAAGGACAGGTCTACGAGCAGTACTTC. This translates into CASSQGQVYEQYF.

The CDR3: CASGPSPNYGYTF. The CDR3 coding sequence is TGTGCCAGTGGACCATCCCCAAACTATGGCTACACCTTC. The chain employs TRBV6-5 and TRBJ1-2; unclear D gene. The ends were cut back, 9 bases at V and 2 bases at J, with 13 bases in the middle. This CDR3 region has 13 residues. Germline-derived CDR1 and CDR2 are MNHEY and SVGAGI.

This chain links TRBV28 with TRBJ1-2; no firm D call. V lost 5 bases and J 4 bases, leaving 20 bases between the germline ends. The CDR3 covers 16 residues. CDR1 is MDHEN and CDR2 is SYDVKM in the germline V gene. Here the CDR3 DNA reads TGTGCCAGCAGTCCCTATAGATTTAGGGAGGGCTATGGCTACACCTTC. Its translation: CASSPYRFREGYGYTF.

This chain uses TRBV6-5 with TRBJ2-7, with D possibly called TRBD1 or TRBD2 (5 bases each). Germline assignment: CDR1 MNHEY and CDR2 SVGAGI. V lost 2 bases to trimming and J lost 6 bases, with 17 bases between them. There are 15 residues in the CDR3. The CDR3 nucleotides read TGTGCCAGCAGTTACGTCATCACACCTGGGGGCGAGCAGTACTTC. Its translation: CASSYVITPGGEQYF.